This entry is about one T cell receptor (beta chain). The CDR3 contains 15 residues. CDR1 is LNHDA, CDR2 SQIVND, per germline (reference sequence). After removal of 8 bases from V and 5 bases from J, the junction contained 10 bases not matched to a gene. Clones were sequenced by immunoSEQ multiplex PCR, and TCRdb holds only the in-frame ones, with some missing. This sample's clone table lists more than 110,000 clones. The sample belongs to a study of T cell responses to AZD1222 COVID-19 vaccine. The receptor comes from an adult in good health. Sequencing was performed on peripheral blood. V gene TRBV19 combines with J gene TRBJ1-5, with 9 nucleotides matching TRBD1. In nucleotides, the CDR3 is TGTGCCAGTTCCCCACAGGGGGCGGTTGATCAGCCCCAGCATTTT. Residues: CASSPQGAVDQPQHF.